Shown below are 27 T cell receptor beta chains from a single sample sequenced in a study of T-cell memory formation after mild COVID-19. TCRdb reprocessed the 5' RACE reads with MiXCR, giving one entry per CDR3 protein. The sample lists approximately 570,000 distinct CDR3 sequences, about a sixth seen once, with about 11% in the top ten. Sequencing used PBMCs or a T cell subset sorted from them (not recorded which). These receptors came from an adult woman who had mild COVID-19 (a few samples of this study predate the infection). Cell type and time point are not known.

The J gene is TRBJ1-2, the V gene TRBV5-6; perhaps TRBD1 as D (6 bases). The CDR3 loop spans 18 amino acids. V lost 2 bases, J lost 0 bases, and 20 bases lay in between. Germline CDR1 SGHDT, CDR2 YYEEEE. The CDR3: CASSLRQARVSTNYGYTF. CDR3 nucleotides: TGTGCCAGCAGCTTAAGACAGGCTAGAGTCTCGACTAACTATGGCTACACCTTC.

This clonotype appeared many times. The chain employs TRBV12-3 or TRBV12-4 and TRBJ2-1, with unresolved D. The CDR3 covers 15 residues. Trimming shortened V by 6 bases and J by 6 bases, and 18 bases separated the two germline ends. The CDR3 sequence is CASRGNRYLRNEQFF. The CDR3 nucleotides are TGTGCCAGCAGAGGCAACAGATACCTTCGCAATGAGCAGTTCTTC.

The chain joins TRBV6-5 to TRBJ1-5; D call uncertain. V lost 6 bases, J lost 6 bases, and 12 bases lay in between. The CDR3 is 13 amino acids. The germline CDR1 and CDR2 sequences are MNHEY and SVGAGI. The CDR3 DNA reads TGTGCCAGCAGATCTCAGCCAGCTCAGCCCCAGCATTTT. It codes for CASRSQPAQPQHF.

The chain employs TRBV5-1 and TRBJ2-7; unclear D gene. Germline lookup yields CDR1 SGHRS and CDR2 YFSETQ. V dropped 2 bases and J dropped 7 bases, with 10 bases sitting between them. This CDR3 is 12 amino acids long. CDR3 in amino acids: CASSFTDGEQYF. DNA for the CDR3: TGCGCCAGCAGCTTCACGGACGGGGAGCAGTACTTC.

This clonotype was counted ten times or more. The J gene is TRBJ2-3, the V gene TRBV12-3 or TRBV12-4, with TRBD2 identical over 7 bases. J was trimmed by 0 bases and V by 6 bases; bases with no gene match: 3. The CDR3 sequence is 14 residues long. For the CDR3, the DNA is TGTGCCAGCAGCTTTAGCGGGAGCACAGATACGCAGTATTTT. It translates to CASSFSGSTDTQYF.

This clonotype showed up just a few times. This chain joins TRBV10-3 and TRBJ2-3; TRBD2 matches 9 bases. V lost 3 bases and J lost 0; bases outside the gene matches: 4. The CDR3 has 16 residues. Per the germline V gene, CDR1 is ENHRY and CDR2 is SYGVKD. Written as DNA, the CDR3 is TGTGCCATCAGTGATCTAGCGGGAACTAGCACAGATACGCAGTATTTT. This gives the protein CAISDLAGTSTDTQYF.

The chain employs TRBV19 and TRBJ2-2; 10 bases fit TRBD1. Per the germline V gene, CDR1 is LNHDA and CDR2 is SQIVND (reference sequence). The trim removed 4 bases at V and 8 bases at J, leaving 10 bases unmatched. This CDR3 is 16 amino acids long. CDR3: CASSTPLDRGPGELFF. The CDR3 coding sequence is TGTGCCAGTAGTACCCCCCTTGACAGGGGGCCGGGGGAGCTGTTTTTT. The full variable domain, in which reference TRBV19 and TRBJ2-2 provide the parts outside the CDR3, is DGGITQSPKYLFRKEGQNVTLSCEQNLNHDAMYWYRQDPGQGLRLIYYSQIVNDFQKGDIAEGYSVSREKKESFPLTVTSAQKNPTAFYLCASSTPLDRGPGELFFGEGSRLTVL.

The rearrangement links TRBV6-5 to TRBJ2-1, with a weak D call TRBD2 (5 bases). This CDR3 has 15 amino acids. CDR1 MNHEY and CDR2 SVGAGI come from the germline V gene. The V end lost 6 bases, the J end lost 0 bases, and 12 bases lay between the germline ends. The CDR3 sequence: CASSRRESSYNEQFF. Written as DNA, the CDR3 is TGTGCCAGCAGCCGAAGGGAGTCCTCCTACAATGAGCAGTTCTTC.

The chain recombines TRBV2 with TRBJ2-1; either TRBD1 or TRBD2 may supply D (5 bases each). V gave up 7 bases and J gave up 9 bases, with 22 bases separating them. The germline CDR1 and CDR2 sequences are SNHLY and FYNNEI. CDR3 length equals 15 residues. CDR3 in DNA: TGTGCCAGCAAGTTAGGGGCTGCTGCGGGCGGTGAGCAGTTCTTC. Translation gives CASKLGAAAGGEQFF.

This clonotype came up a few times. CDR3 DNA sequence: TGCAGCGTTGAGGGTAGGACAGGGATCATCTCCTACAATGAGCAGTTCTTC. Encoded protein: CSVEGRTGIISYNEQFF. This chain joins TRBV29-1 and TRBJ2-1; 8 bases line up with TRBD1. CDR1 SQVTM and CDR2 ANQGSEA come from the germline V gene. The trim removed 3 bases at V and 0 bases at J, leaving 10 bases unmatched. The length of the CDR3 is 17 residues.

The V call is TRBV11-2, the J call TRBJ2-5; 11 positions match TRBD2. Germline CDR1 and CDR2: SGHAT and FQNNGV. V was clipped by 0 bases and J by 5 bases; unmatched bases: 8. CDR3 length: 17 amino acids. CDR3: CASSLDETSGTGETQYF. CDR3 in DNA: TGTGCCAGCAGCTTAGACGAGACTAGCGGGACGGGTGAGACCCAGTACTTC.

This clonotype showed up many times. The chain couples TRBV4-3 to TRBJ1-6; D is perhaps TRBD1 (5 bases). The germline V and J ends were trimmed by 1 base and 6 bases, with 10 bases remaining between them. Germline V gene data show CDR1 as LGHNA and CDR2 as YSLEER. The CDR3 spans 15 residues. Here the CDR3 DNA reads TGCGCCAGCAGCCAAGGACAGAGAATTAATTCACCCCTCCACTTT. Protein sequence: CASSQGQRINSPLHF.

The chain is built from TRBV19 and TRBJ1-1; no firm D call. Germline CDR1 and CDR2: LNHDA and SQIVND (reference sequence). This CDR3 is 13 amino acids long. V was clipped by 6 bases and J by 7 bases, with 15 bases between them. CDR3 sequence: CASRVLESNEAFF. Here the CDR3 DNA reads TGTGCCAGTAGGGTACTAGAGAGCAATGAAGCTTTCTTT.

This rearrangement joins TRBV20-1 to TRBJ2-7, with 13 positions matching TRBD2. The V and J ends lost 5 bases and 4 bases, in that order; junction bases with no gene match: 11. The V gene's germline CDR1 is DFQATT and CDR2 SNEGSKA (reference sequence). There are 16 residues in the CDR3. The CDR3 is CSADPGTSGISYEQYF. As DNA, the CDR3 is TGCAGTGCTGATCCCGGGACTAGCGGGATATCGTACGAGCAGTACTTC.

This chain joins TRBV6-6 and TRBJ2-1; a weak D match, TRBD1 (6 bases). Germline assignment: CDR1 MNHNY and CDR2 SVGAGI (reference sequence). The V and J ends lost 9 bases and 16 bases respectively, with 10 bases between them. There are 8 residues in the CDR3. This CDR3 reads CARKGEFF. In DNA, the CDR3 is TGTGCCAGGAAGGGGGAATTCTTC.

This clonotype was picked up a small number of times. The chain combines TRBV10-3 with TRBJ2-5; D remains unclear. CDR3 length: 17 amino acids. Trimming removed 0 bases at V and 5 bases at J, with 19 bases between. The germline V gene has CDR1 ENHRY and CDR2 SYGVKD. CDR3 coding DNA: TGTGCCATCAGTGAGTCGATCGGAAGGTTTGGTGGGGAGACCCAGTACTTC. Its translation: CAISESIGRFGGETQYF.

The chain links TRBV20-1 to TRBJ2-5, with TRBD1 matching 8 bases. This CDR3 has 15 amino acids. The germline V gene has CDR1 DFQATT and CDR2 SNEGSKA (reference sequence). J lost 1 base, V lost 6 bases, and 10 bases had no gene match. CDR3 bases: TGCAGTGCGATCCTCCGGGACAGGTTCCAAGAGACCCAGTACTTC. This gives the protein CSAILRDRFQETQYF.

J is TRBJ1-2 and V is TRBV5-1; TRBD1 might be the D (6 bases). The CDR3 consists of 15 residues. The germline CDR1 and CDR2 sequences are SGHRS and YFSETQ. Trimming stripped 4 bases from V and 4 bases from J, with 17 bases between. CDR3 loop: CASSPEDSFSYGYTF. CDR3 bases: TGCGCCAGCAGCCCAGAGGACAGCTTCTCCTATGGCTACACCTTC.

The chain has TRBV5-4 and TRBJ1-1; no clear D. Between the trimmed V and J ends, which lost 2 bases and 1 base, there was a span of 12 bases. CDR1 and CDR2 (germline): SGHNT, YYREEE (reference sequence). The CDR3 consists of 15 residues. Here the CDR3 reads CASSLPNMGNTEAFF. The CDR3 DNA reads TGTGCCAGCAGCTTACCCAACATGGGGAACACTGAAGCTTTCTTT.

This sequence joins TRBV12-3 or TRBV12-4 and TRBJ2-3; TRBD1 agrees at 7 bases. CDR3 size: 13 residues. With V trimmed by 1 base and J by 5 bases, 0 bases remained unmatched. This CDR3 reads CASSLGQGDTQYF. In DNA, the CDR3 is TGTGCCAGCAGTTTAGGACAGGGAGATACGCAGTATTTT.

The chain links TRBV9 to TRBJ2-3, with unresolved D. The CDR3 is made up of 15 amino acids. Per the germline V gene, CDR1 is SGDLS and CDR2 is YYNGEE. Trimming pared 0 bases from V and 0 bases from J, leaving 8 bases between. As DNA, the CDR3 is TGTGCCAGCAGCGTAGAGCACTCCAGCACAGATACGCAGTATTTT. It codes for CASSVEHSSTDTQYF.

Concerning this clonotype itself: An end of the junction differs from the germline gene, which may be a read error. The chain recombines TRBV18 with TRBJ1-4, with D unresolved. Germline V CDR1 and CDR2: KGHSH, LQKENI. The CDR3 totals 13 residues. The CDR3 coding sequence is TGTGCCAGCTCACCAGGGGATAATGAAAAACTGTCTTTT. As protein: CASSPGDNEKLSF.

This clonotype was counted a few times. V and J are TRBV19 and TRBJ1-6; D remains unclear. The CDR3 consists of 15 residues. Trimming removed 7 bases at V and 5 bases at J, with 15 bases between. Germline CDR1 reads LNHDA; CDR2 reads SQIVND (reference sequence). This chain's CDR3 is CASTDGPVDNSPLHF. The CDR3, as DNA: TGTGCCAGTACCGACGGGCCTGTGGATAATTCACCCCTCCACTTT.

The rearrangement joins TRBV29-1 to TRBJ1-1; D uncertain. With 6 bases removed from V and 1 base from J, the gap between germline ends came to 12 bases. This CDR3 has 13 residues. Germline V gene sequence: CDR1 SQVTM, CDR2 ANQGSEA. CDR3 sequence (DNA): TGCAGCGTGGCGGCTGAGCCGAACACTGAAGCTTTCTTT. Translated: CSVAAEPNTEAFF. The whole variable domain, remainder taken from reference TRBV29-1 and TRBJ1-1, is SAVISQKPSRDICQRGTSLTIQCQVDSQVTMMFWYRQQPGQSLTLIATANQGSEATYESGFVIDKFPISRPNLTFSTLTVSNMSPEDSSIYLCSVAAEPNTEAFFGQGTRLTVV.

The gene calls are TRBV7-8 and TRBJ2-5; D may be TRBD1 (5 bases). Germline CDR1 reads SGHVS; CDR2 reads FQNEAQ. The V gene lost 5 bases and the J gene lost 2 bases, with 12 bases spanning the gap. This CDR3 is built from 14 residues. The CDR3 reads CASSPTDIQETQYF. CDR3 DNA: TGTGCCAGCAGCCCGACAGATATACAAGAGACCCAGTACTTC.

This clonotype has a handful of counts. V is TRBV3-1 and J is TRBJ2-7; the match to TRBD2 covers 9 bases. In germline, CDR1 is LGHDT, CDR2 YNNKEL (reference sequence). The CDR3 totals 15 residues. The V segment lost 5 bases and the J segment 2 bases; nucleotides outside the gene matches: 7. CDR3: CASSYRAGGTYEQYF. The CDR3 DNA sequence: TGTGCCAGCAGCTACAGAGCGGGAGGAACCTACGAGCAGTACTTC.

The chain couples TRBV19 to TRBJ1-6; 9 positions agree with TRBD1. Germline trimming cut 5 bases from V and 9 bases from J; bases unmatched to any gene: 8. Looked up from germline, CDR1 is LNHDA and CDR2 is SQIVND (reference sequence). CDR3 length: 15 residues. CDR3 sequence: CASSSPGTGISPLHF. The CDR3 DNA reads TGTGCCAGTAGTTCGCCCGGGACAGGGATTTCACCCCTCCACTTT.